This TCR beta chain is from a study of CD8 T cells in ankylosing spondylitis. This CDR3 comprises 13 residues. Germline V gene data show CDR1 as SGHVS and CDR2 as FNYEAQ. Deletions cut 2 bases from V and 4 bases from J, with 9 bases between. There are many counts of this clonotype. By quantitative 5'-RACE with molecular barcodes, the TCR beta libraries were made. TCRdb reprocessed the 5' RACE reads with MiXCR, giving one entry per CDR3 protein. The repertoire consists of roughly 180,000 distinct CDR3 sequences, with roughly 10% occurring once and the leading ten covering over 13%. This sequence joins TRBV7-6 and TRBJ2-7; D is undetermined. The sample comprised blood, either unsorted or a sorted T cell fraction (not recorded which). The source is a female donor with ankylosing spondylitis or in good health (not recorded which). DNA for the CDR3: TGTGCCAGCAGCTTAACCGCTACGTACGAGCAGTACTTC. Translation: CASSLTATYEQYF.